Listed here are 27 T cell receptor beta chains from one sample, sequenced in a study of OX40 agonist ivuxolimab in advanced cancers. Sequenced by immunoSEQ multiplex PCR; TCRdb stores in-frame clones only, minus some. The sample records roughly 75,000 clones, nearly 95% being singletons. The specimen comprised CD4+ or CD8+ T cells sorted from blood, sampled in a trial of the OX40 agonist ivuxolimab. These receptors came from an adult with an advanced solid tumor such as melanoma, head and neck, liver or kidney cancer.

The chain recombines TRBV6-1 with TRBJ2-5; D is unresolved. The ends were cut back, 6 bases at V and 0 bases at J, with 8 bases in the middle. The CDR3 has 13 residues. Germline CDR1 MNHNS, CDR2 SASEGT. CDR3: CASRDLYQETQYF. CDR3 sequence (DNA): TGTGCCAGCAGGGATTTGTACCAAGAGACCCAGTACTTC.

This clone was recorded a few times. The chain joins TRBV5-4 to TRBJ2-7, with no clear D. Germline CDR1 SGHNT, CDR2 YYREEE (reference sequence). The ends were cut back, 0 bases at V and 4 bases at J, with 5 bases in the middle. The CDR3 has 12 residues. The CDR3 loop reads CASSLGGYEQYF. The DNA of the CDR3 is TGTGCCAGCAGCTTGGGGGGATACGAGCAGTACTTC. The variable domain in full, completed from reference TRBV5-4 and TRBJ2-7, reads ETGVTQSPTHLIKTRGQQVTLRCSSQSGHNTVSWYQQALGQGPQFIFQYYREEENGRGNFPPRFSGLQFPNYSSELNVNALELDDSALYLCASSLGGYEQYFGPGTRLTVT.

The count of this clone is one. V usage is TRBV18 and J usage is TRBJ1-3; D not resolved. This CDR3 is 16 amino acids long. Germline V lookup: CDR1 KGHSH, CDR2 LQKENI. V was cut by 0 bases and J by 0 bases, with 9 bases left in between. DNA of the CDR3: TGTGCCAGCTCACCACCGAAAGTTAACTCTGGAAACACCATATATTTT. It codes for CASSPPKVNSGNTIYF.

The chain has TRBV15 and TRBJ1-2, with D uncertain. Per germline, CDR1 LNHNV and CDR2 YYDKDF (reference sequence). Trimming shortened V by 5 bases and J by 8 bases, and 18 bases separated the two germline ends. CDR3 size: 14 residues. For the CDR3, the DNA is TGTGCCACCAGCCCCCGGGTTGCGACGGGAGGCTACACCTTC. This codes for CATSPRVATGGYTF.

This chain uses TRBV5-4 with TRBJ2-2; perhaps TRBD2 as D (6 bases). CDR1 is SGHNT and CDR2 is YYREEE in the germline V gene (reference sequence). V lost 1 base and J lost 3, with 13 bases in between. The CDR3 spans 16 residues. The DNA for the CDR3 is TGTGCCAGCAGCTTGTTCGGCGGGACCGACACCGGGGAGCTGTTTTTT. Its protein is CASSLFGGTDTGELFF.

For the CDR3, the DNA is TGTGCCAGCAGAGCACAGGGGTGGCGGAACTATGGCTACACCTTC. Amino acid sequence: CASRAQGWRNYGYTF. This chain joins TRBV6-6 and TRBJ1-2; the match to TRBD1 covers 7 bases. Trimming at V came to 6 bases and at J to 2 bases, leaving 9 bases not matched to a gene. The CDR3 sequence is 15 residues long. The V gene's germline CDR1 is MNHNY and CDR2 SVGAGI (reference sequence).

The chain uses TRBV27 and TRBJ2-5; D not certain. V was trimmed by 6 bases and J by 4 bases, leaving 6 bases between them. CDR3 length: 11 residues. In germline, CDR1 is MNHEY, CDR2 SMNVEV (reference sequence). The CDR3 nucleotides read TGTGCCAGCAGGTCCGGAGAGACCCAGTACTTC. Protein sequence: CASRSGETQYF.

V and J are TRBV10-3 and TRBJ2-1; TRBD2 matches 7 bases. The germline CDR1 and CDR2 sequences are ENHRY and SYGVKD. The CDR3 is made up of 16 amino acids. J lost 7 bases, V lost 6 bases, and 15 bases had no gene match. The CDR3 loop is CAISVGDYSLGNEQFF. The CDR3, as DNA: TGTGCCATCAGCGTAGGGGACTATTCCCTGGGGAATGAGCAGTTCTTC.

The V and J genes are TRBV9 and TRBJ1-5; no firm D call. This CDR3 has 16 amino acids. Trimming took off 0 bases at V and 2 bases at J, with 12 bases between the two ends. The germline V gene encodes CDR1 SGDLS and CDR2 YYNGEE. CDR3 sequence: CASSVGPALGNQPQHF. CDR3 nucleotides: TGTGCCAGCAGCGTAGGACCCGCGTTGGGCAATCAGCCCCAGCATTTT.

V is TRBV30 and J is TRBJ2-3, with D unclear. Between the trimmed V and J ends, which lost 0 bases and 6 bases, there was a span of 16 bases. The CDR3 has 15 amino acids. Germline V lookup: CDR1 GTSNPN, CDR2 SVGIG (reference sequence). CDR3 sequence (DNA): TGTGCCTGGAGTGTATACGGACGATCTAGGGATACGCAGTATTTT. This encodes CAWSVYGRSRDTQYF.

V is TRBV7-2 and J is TRBJ1-1, with D possibly being TRBD1 (5 bases). Germline V lookup: CDR1 SGHTA, CDR2 FQGNSA. V dropped 1 base and J dropped 8 bases, with 14 bases sitting between them. The CDR3 has 14 amino acids. CDR3 coding DNA: TGTGCCAGCAGCTTAGAGGGGCTATATTTCGAAGCTTTCTTT. Translated, it gives CASSLEGLYFEAFF.

The rearrangement links TRBV27 to TRBJ2-7; 8 nucleotides agree with TRBD1. V was clipped by 5 bases and J by 0 bases; unmatched bases: 3. The CDR3 has 14 amino acids. Germline loops: CDR1 MNHEY, CDR2 SMNVEV (reference sequence). The CDR3 loop is CASSPTGDSYEQYF. As DNA, the CDR3 is TGTGCCAGCAGTCCGACAGGGGACTCCTACGAGCAGTACTTC.

This chain connects TRBV7-8 to TRBJ2-1; the match to TRBD1 covers 11 bases. With 4 bases clipped from V and 4 bases from J, the junction kept 6 bases outside the gene matches. The germline V gene has CDR1 SGHVS and CDR2 FQNEAQ. The CDR3 runs to 16 residues. The CDR3 is CASSSPGTGGYNEQFF. The CDR3 DNA follows: TGTGCCAGCAGCTCCCCCGGGACAGGGGGTTACAATGAGCAGTTCTTC.

The chain links TRBV7-8 to TRBJ2-5, with TRBD2 identical over 11 bases. CDR3 length: 15 residues. CDR1 SGHVS and CDR2 FQNEAQ come from the germline V gene. V was pared by 10 bases and J by 5 bases, with 12 bases of the junction left unmatched. The CDR3 protein is CATSGTSGTRETQYF. CDR3 DNA sequence: TGTGCCACTTCCGGGACTAGCGGTACCAGGGAGACCCAGTACTTC.

This clone was recorded once. The chain uses TRBV7-8 and TRBJ2-7, with 8 bases matching TRBD2. The J segment lost 1 base and the V segment lost 3 bases, leaving 2 bases of the junction unmatched. The CDR3 loop spans 14 amino acids. Germline values: CDR1 SGHVS, CDR2 FQNEAQ. The CDR3 region has the DNA TGTGCCAGCAGCTTTAGCGGGATGTCCTACGAGCAGTACTTC. This sequence encodes CASSFSGMSYEQYF.

This clone was seen just once. This chain connects TRBV5-1 to TRBJ2-7, with 7 nucleotides matching TRBD1. The V gene's germline CDR1 is SGHRS and CDR2 YFSETQ. This CDR3 region has 14 residues. J was trimmed by 3 bases and V by 4 bases; bases with no gene match: 7. The CDR3 is CASSVTGLRYEQYF. The CDR3 nucleotides are TGCGCCAGCAGCGTGACAGGGCTCCGCTACGAGCAGTACTTC.

The rearrangement uses TRBV6-5 and TRBJ1-2; TRBD1 agrees at 10 bases. The CDR3 loop spans 14 amino acids. Germline CDR1 MNHEY, CDR2 SVGAGI. J was trimmed by 1 base and V by 6 bases; bases with no gene match: 2. The CDR3 here is CASRTGGDNYGYTF. The CDR3 coding sequence is TGTGCCAGCAGGACAGGGGGCGATAACTATGGCTACACCTTC.

V is TRBV27 and J is TRBJ2-7, with 8 bases matching TRBD1. The CDR3 runs 15 residues. Germline V lookup: CDR1 MNHEY, CDR2 SMNVEV (reference sequence). With 4 bases clipped from V and 2 bases from J, the junction kept 7 bases outside the gene matches. CDR3 DNA: TGTGCCAGCAGTTCCCCCGGGACAGGAACCTACGAGCAGTACTTC. Translated, it gives CASSSPGTGTYEQYF.

The CDR3 bases are TGTGCCAGCAGCCAAGTGGGCAGCTCTGGAAACACCATATATTTT. Its protein is CASSQVGSSGNTIYF. The chain joins TRBV14 to TRBJ1-3, with D unclear. The V and J ends lost 1 base and 0 bases respectively, with 7 bases between them. Germline CDR1 reads SGHDN; CDR2 reads FVKESK. This CDR3 contains 15 residues.

The CDR3 DNA sequence: TGTGCCAGCAGAGGGGCAGGAAGTTATGGCTACACCTTC. Translation gives CASRGAGSYGYTF. V gene TRBV6-5 combines with J gene TRBJ1-2; D may be TRBD1 (5 bases). CDR3 length equals 13 residues. Germline lookup yields CDR1 MNHEY and CDR2 SVGAGI. The V end was cut by 6 bases, the J end by 5 bases, with 13 bases between.

This clone was picked up one time. The V and J genes are TRBV7-6 and TRBJ2-6; D unclear. Trimming shortened V by 5 bases and J by 5 bases, and 13 bases separated the two germline ends. Germline V gene lookup returns CDR1 SGHVS and CDR2 FNYEAQ. The CDR3 runs to 15 residues. Here the CDR3 DNA reads TGTGCCAGCAGCGTCTCACAAAGTCGGGCCAACGTCCTGACTTTC. This codes for CASSVSQSRANVLTF.

The V call is TRBV27, the J call TRBJ1-2; 8 bases are a match to TRBD1. V lost 2 bases to trimming and J lost 7 bases; unmatched junction nucleotides: 6. CDR1 is MNHEY, CDR2 SMNVEV, per germline (reference sequence). The CDR3 runs to 14 residues. The CDR3: CASSLGGTGFGYTF. In DNA form, the CDR3 reads TGTGCCAGCAGTTTAGGCGGGACAGGATTTGGCTACACCTTC.

As to this clone: Other DNA sequences in the same sample also yield this CDR3. The rearrangement links TRBV30 to TRBJ1-1; D unclear. The CDR3 extends over 13 amino acids. The germline CDR1 and CDR2 sequences are GTSNPN and SVGIG (reference sequence). Trimming pared 0 bases from V and 0 bases from J, leaving 5 bases between. CDR3 in DNA: TGTGCCTGGAGTGTAGGCCTGAACACTGAAGCTTTCTTT. It specifies CAWSVGLNTEAFF.

The chain combines TRBV5-4 with TRBJ1-2; tentative D call: TRBD1 (6 bases). CDR1 and CDR2 (germline): SGHNT, YYREEE (reference sequence). With 4 bases removed from V and 6 bases from J, the gap between germline ends came to 19 bases. The CDR3 runs to 15 residues. This CDR3 is CASSPHDPGADGYTF. CDR3 nucleotides: TGTGCCAGCAGCCCTCATGACCCGGGGGCTGATGGCTACACCTTC.

This clone was picked up one time. The V gene is TRBV7-9, the J gene TRBJ1-3, with 7 bases that match TRBD1. CDR1 and CDR2 from the germline V gene are SEHNR and FQNEAQ (reference sequence). The CDR3 length is 16 residues. With 2 bases clipped from V and 3 bases from J, the junction kept 7 bases outside the gene matches. CDR3 amino acids: CASSLSETGFGNTIYF. The DNA of the CDR3 is TGTGCCAGCAGCTTATCTGAGACAGGGTTTGGAAACACCATATATTTT.

This chain links TRBV13 with TRBJ2-3, with 9 positions matching TRBD1. V dropped 5 bases and J dropped 4; count of bases not matched to a gene: 4. CDR1 is PRHDT and CDR2 is FYEKMQ in the germline V gene (reference sequence). This CDR3 spans 14 amino acids. CDR3 protein: CASSAGQGSDTQYF. The DNA of the CDR3 is TGTGCCAGCAGCGCCGGACAGGGGTCAGATACGCAGTATTTT.

The chain recombines TRBV4-1 with TRBJ1-5; no reliable D call. Deletions cut 2 bases from V and 5 bases from J, with 7 bases between. Germline V gene sequence: CDR1 MGHRA, CDR2 YSYEKL. The CDR3 covers 13 residues. CDR3 coding DNA: TGCGCCAGCAGCCAATCGGGTTATCAGCCCCAGCATTTT. Translated: CASSQSGYQPQHF.